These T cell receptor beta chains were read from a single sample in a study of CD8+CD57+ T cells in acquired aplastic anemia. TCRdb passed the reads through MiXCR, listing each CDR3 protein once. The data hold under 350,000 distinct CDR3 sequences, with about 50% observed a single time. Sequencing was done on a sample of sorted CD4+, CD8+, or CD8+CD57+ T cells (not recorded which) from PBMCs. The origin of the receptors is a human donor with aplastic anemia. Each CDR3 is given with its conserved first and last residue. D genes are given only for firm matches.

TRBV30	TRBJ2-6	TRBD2	CAAVSGMMSGANVLTF
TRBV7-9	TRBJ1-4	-	CASSSQPGANEKLFF
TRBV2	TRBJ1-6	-	CASTRTGPLNSPLHF
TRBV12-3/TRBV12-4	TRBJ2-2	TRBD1	CASSSGTGVLEGELFF
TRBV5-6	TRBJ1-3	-	CASSLEWRGAGNTIYF
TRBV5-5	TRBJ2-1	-	CASSRISYNEQFF
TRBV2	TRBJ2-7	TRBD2	CASREGLAVSYEQYF
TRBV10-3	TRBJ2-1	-	CAISESTDVYNEQFF
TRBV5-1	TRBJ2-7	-	CASSLAALRGYEQYF
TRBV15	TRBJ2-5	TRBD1	CATSRDVTGGEETQYF
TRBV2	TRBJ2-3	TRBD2	CASSPGTSDRTDTQYF
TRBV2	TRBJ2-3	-	CASSHRGAASTDTQYF
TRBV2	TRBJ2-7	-	CASSEYGMGVEQYF
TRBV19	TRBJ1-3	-	CASSTVISGNTIYF
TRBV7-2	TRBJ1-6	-	CASSLGRDRSPLHF
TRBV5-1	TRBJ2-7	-	CASSPLAPTSYEQYF
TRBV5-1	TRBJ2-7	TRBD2	CASSLSLAGDYEQYF
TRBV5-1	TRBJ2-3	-	CASSLDGDTQYF
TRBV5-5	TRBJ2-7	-	CASSLEGPYYEQYF
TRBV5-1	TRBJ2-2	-	CASTPSMGAGELFF
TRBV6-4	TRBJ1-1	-	CASSGSLGGEAFF
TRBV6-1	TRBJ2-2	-	CASRGTNTGELFF